The 15 T cell receptor beta chains below come from one sample, sequenced in a study of T cell responses to AZD1222 COVID-19 vaccine. TCRdb's copy holds only in-frame clones and misses some; the assay was immunoSEQ multiplex PCR. The repertoire consists of about 100,000 clones, with approximately 86% occurring once and the leading ten covering just under 6.5%. The sample consisted of peripheral blood, taken on day 0 of AZD1222 vaccination. These receptors all come from an adult in good health.

The chain combines TRBV5-1 with TRBJ1-1; 11 nucleotides agree with TRBD1. Germline V lookup: CDR1 SGHRS, CDR2 YFSETQ. This CDR3 contains 15 residues. V shed 4 bases, J shed 7 bases, and the junction held 9 bases outside the gene matches. This CDR3 reads CASSQTGTGGIEAFF. The CDR3 region has the DNA TGCGCCAGCAGCCAAACCGGGACAGGGGGAATTGAAGCTTTCTTT. Variable domain in full (rest from reference TRBV5-1 and TRBJ1-1): KAGVTQTPRYLIKTRGQQVTLSCSPISGHRSVSWYQQTPGQGLQFLFEYFSETQRNKGNFPGRFSGRQFSNSRSEMNVSTLELGDSALYLCASSQTGTGGIEAFFGQGTRLTVV.

The chain carries TRBV6-1 and TRBJ1-2, with D tentatively TRBD1 (6 bases). The CDR3 loop spans 15 amino acids. Trimming shortened V by 3 bases and J by 2 bases, and 13 bases separated the two germline ends. Looked up from germline, CDR1 is MNHNS and CDR2 is SASEGT. In nucleotides, the CDR3 is TGTGCCAGCAGTGATTGGACAGCCCAGAACTATGGCTACACCTTC. Its protein product is CASSDWTAQNYGYTF.

The chain couples TRBV5-1 to TRBJ1-1; the match to TRBD1 covers 11 bases. The CDR3 length is 16 residues. CDR1 and CDR2 from the germline V gene are SGHRS and YFSETQ. V lost 3 bases and J lost 4; bases outside the gene matches: 8. The CDR3 DNA reads TGCGCCAGCAGCTCCCGGACAGGGGGCGCGGGCACTGAAGCTTTCTTT. This codes for CASSSRTGGAGTEAFF.

The gene calls are TRBV30 and TRBJ2-2, with a weak D call TRBD2 (5 bases). V shed 2 bases and J shed 7 bases, with 14 bases lying between them. CDR1 and CDR2 (germline): GTSNPN, SVGIG (reference sequence). CDR3 size: 14 residues. The DNA of the CDR3 is TGTGCCTGGAGTTCCTCAGGACTTAACGGGGAGCTGTTTTTT. Protein sequence: CAWSSSGLNGELFF.

This chain uses TRBV7-9 with TRBJ1-2, with unresolved D. There are 13 residues in the CDR3. Germline CDR1 SEHNR, CDR2 FQNEAQ (reference sequence). Trimming cost V 5 bases and J 4 bases, with 11 bases left between them. CDR3 bases: TGTGCCAGCAGCCCGGCAGCCATCTATGGCTACACCTTC. Its translation: CASSPAAIYGYTF.

V is TRBV19 and J is TRBJ1-1; D remains ambiguous. The CDR3 sequence is 15 residues long. CDR1 is LNHDA, CDR2 SQIVND, per germline (reference sequence). Trimming stripped 5 bases from V and 4 bases from J, with 17 bases between. Here the CDR3 reads CASSGFPTGFTEAFF. CDR3 nucleotide sequence: TGTGCCAGTAGTGGTTTTCCGACGGGTTTCACTGAAGCTTTCTTT.

The gene calls are TRBV6-2 or TRBV6-3 and TRBJ1-2; 9 nucleotides align to TRBD1. CDR1 is MNHEY and CDR2 is SVGEGT in the germline V gene. Trimming removed 1 base from V and 8 bases from J; junction bases left unmatched: 14. This CDR3 comprises 17 residues. CDR3 amino acids: CASSYFGDRGRLWGYTF. DNA for the CDR3: TGTGCCAGCAGTTACTTCGGAGACAGGGGGAGATTGTGGGGCTACACCTTC.

The chain has TRBV19 and TRBJ2-3; maybe TRBD2 (5 bases). The CDR3 is made up of 14 amino acids. V dropped 8 bases and J dropped 1 base, with 13 bases sitting between them. In germline, CDR1 is LNHDA, CDR2 SQIVND (reference sequence). The CDR3 sequence is CASRSGSRTDTQYF. CDR3 nucleotide sequence: TGTGCCAGTCGGTCGGGGTCTCGCACAGATACGCAGTATTTT.

J is TRBJ2-1 and V is TRBV19, with D perhaps TRBD2 (5 bases). Trimming pared 3 bases from V and 5 bases from J, leaving 5 bases between. Germline V lookup: CDR1 LNHDA, CDR2 SQIVND (reference sequence). This CDR3 is built from 12 residues. In nucleotides, the CDR3 is TGTGCCAGTAGTATGGGAGACAATGAGCAGTTCTTC. Translation: CASSMGDNEQFF.

Written as DNA, the CDR3 is TGTGCCAGCAGCTTAGAGACCGGGGGTTCAGATACGCAGTATTTT. Protein product: CASSLETGGSDTQYF. The chain combines TRBV13 with TRBJ2-3; TRBD2 might be the D (6 bases). The V and J ends lost 1 base and 4 bases respectively, with 12 bases between them. The CDR3 covers 15 residues. CDR1 PRHDT and CDR2 FYEKMQ come from the germline V gene (reference sequence).

The chain employs TRBV5-8 and TRBJ2-7, with D maybe TRBD1 (7 bases). V was pared by 1 base and J by 4 bases, with 15 bases between. The CDR3 extends over 15 amino acids. CDR1 SGHTS and CDR2 YDEGEE come from the germline V gene. DNA for the CDR3: TGTGCCAGCAGCTTGACGGGCAGGGGGAGGTACGAGCAGTACTTC. Amino acids: CASSLTGRGRYEQYF.

The J gene is TRBJ1-5, the V gene TRBV6-5; 7 bases are shared with TRBD1. The ends lost 5 bases at V and 5 bases at J; junction bases unmatched: 9. Germline V CDR1 and CDR2: MNHEY, SVGAGI. The CDR3 is 15 amino acids. The CDR3 DNA follows: TGTGCCAGCAGTCCCAAACAGGGGTTTCATCAGCCCCAGCATTTT. Protein: CASSPKQGFHQPQHF.

V is TRBV5-5 and J is TRBJ1-5; 7 positions agree with TRBD1. The ends lost 0 bases at V and 8 bases at J; junction bases unmatched: 8. The germline V gene encodes CDR1 SGHKS and CDR2 YYEKEE (reference sequence). The CDR3 loop spans 15 amino acids. CDR3 amino acids: CASSLAGRGQEPQHF. The CDR3 region has the DNA TGTGCCAGCAGCTTGGCCGGGAGGGGGCAGGAGCCCCAGCATTTT.

V usage is TRBV4-2 and J usage is TRBJ1-4; maybe TRBD1 (5 bases). Looked up from germline, CDR1 is LGHNA and CDR2 is YNFKEQ. Trimming stripped 3 bases from V and 5 bases from J, with 16 bases between. The CDR3 loop spans 16 amino acids. The CDR3 DNA follows: TGTGCCAGCAGCCAGCCCGGGCGCCGGGGGAATGAAAAACTGTTTTTT. Protein product: CASSQPGRRGNEKLFF.

The J gene is TRBJ1-6, the V gene TRBV7-2, with 8 bases aligning to TRBD1. The germline V gene encodes CDR1 SGHTA and CDR2 FQGNSA. This CDR3 has 14 residues. The J segment lost 6 bases and the V segment lost 5 bases, leaving 3 bases of the junction unmatched. The CDR3 reads CASSRDRSNSPLHF. For the CDR3, the DNA is TGTGCCAGCAGCCGGGACAGGAGTAATTCACCCCTCCACTTT.